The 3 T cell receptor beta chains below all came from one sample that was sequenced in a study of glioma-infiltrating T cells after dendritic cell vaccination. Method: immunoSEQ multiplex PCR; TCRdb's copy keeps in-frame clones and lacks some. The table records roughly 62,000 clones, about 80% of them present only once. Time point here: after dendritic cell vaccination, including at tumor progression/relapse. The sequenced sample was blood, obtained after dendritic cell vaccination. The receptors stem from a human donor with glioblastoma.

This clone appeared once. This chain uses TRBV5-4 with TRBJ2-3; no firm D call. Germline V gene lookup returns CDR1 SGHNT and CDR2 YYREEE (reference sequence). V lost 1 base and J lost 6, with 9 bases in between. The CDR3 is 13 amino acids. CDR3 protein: CASSLFRADTQYF. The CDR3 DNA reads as TGTGCCAGCAGCTTGTTTCGTGCGGATACGCAGTATTTT. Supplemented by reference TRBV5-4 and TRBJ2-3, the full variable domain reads ETGVTQSPTHLIKTRGQQVTLRCSSQSGHNTVSWYQQALGQGPQFIFQYYREEENGRGNFPPRFSGLQFPNYSSELNVNALELDDSALYLCASSLFRADTQYFGPGTRLTVL.

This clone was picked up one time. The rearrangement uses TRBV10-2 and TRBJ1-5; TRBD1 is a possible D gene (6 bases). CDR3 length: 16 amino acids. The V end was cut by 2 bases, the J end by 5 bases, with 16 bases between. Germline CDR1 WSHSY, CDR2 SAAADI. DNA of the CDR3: TGCGCCAGCAGTGAGGTTGGGGGGGGCTGGGATCAGCCCCAGCATTTT. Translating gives CASSEVGGGWDQPQHF.

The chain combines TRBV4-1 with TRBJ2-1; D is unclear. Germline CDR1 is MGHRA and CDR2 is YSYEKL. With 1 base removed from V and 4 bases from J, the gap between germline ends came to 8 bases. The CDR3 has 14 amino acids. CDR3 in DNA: TGCGCCAGCAGCCAAGGAATCGGGTACAATGAGCAGTTCTTC. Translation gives CASSQGIGYNEQFF.